This T cell receptor beta chain was sequenced for a study of shared clonotypes between healthy human individuals. About the research overall: Per-donor plates numbered three CD4 naive, three CD4 memory, two CD8 naive and one CD8 memory.

CDR3 length equals 15 residues. V lost 2 bases, J lost 0 bases, and 11 bases lay in between. Germline V gives CDR1 GTSNPN, CDR2 SVGIG (reference sequence). Study findings and constraints: When compared with the clonotypes that were shared by all four sorted-subset donors, the non-shared clonotypes turned out to have lower generation probabilities. An expected dependence of interdonor clonotype sharing on sequencing depth was noted.

Generated by immunoSEQ multiplex PCR, the TCRdb table keeps only in-frame clones and is missing some. The data contain around 2,000,000 clones, around 96% of them singletons. Only CD45RO-negative cells positively selected for CCR7 counted as naive CD8 cells, so terminally differentiated effector memory CD45RA+ cells were excluded. For this clone: No antigen is known for it. This CDR3 is also generated by other DNA sequences in the sample.

The rearrangement uses TRBV30 and TRBJ1-5; D is possibly TRBD1 (6 bases). The sequenced sample consisted of naive CD8+ T cells sorted from blood. This TCR derives from a man between 18 and 35 years old in good health. The CDR3 sequence is CAWSRGQHSNQPQHF. The DNA for the CDR3 is TGTGCCTGGAGTAGGGGACAACATAGCAATCAGCCCCAGCATTTT.